In its sample, the clone carrying this T cell receptor beta chain was seen a few times. The J segment lost 6 bases and the V segment lost 3 bases, leaving 6 bases of the junction unmatched. The germline V gene has CDR1 SGHNT and CDR2 YYREEE (reference sequence). The CDR3 has 14 residues. Patients at the Seattle site were enrolled during active infection and followed longitudinally. The entry originates in a study of blood T cell repertoires in COVID-19. Study at large: Collection of acute and convalescent COVID-19 samples took place in the United States, Italy and Spain. Nucleic acid was either cDNA or gDNA, and it came from T cells, B-cell-depleted T cells, or PBMCs.

In the source study's methods: Cell counts per sample came from amplifying reference gene primers. TCRdb's table, derived via immunoSEQ multiplex PCR, lists solely in-frame clones and lacks some. The D gene and trimming were derived from the DNA, and the V and J assignments and clone size from that table. The sample holds 430,000 or so clones; 80% to 90% are singletons and the top ten take 0.65% to 1%. This TCR derives from a man younger than 35 with COVID-19, enrolled during active disease. The sequencing sample was made of peripheral blood. The chain combines TRBV5-4 with TRBJ2-3, with 8 bases identical to TRBD1. Here the CDR3 reads CASSSQGARDTQYF. CDR3 bases: TGTGCCAGCAGCTCGCAGGGGGCGCGGGATACGCAGTATTTT.